This T cell receptor beta chain was retrieved from a study of OX40 agonist ivuxolimab in advanced cancers. Germline V gene sequence: CDR1 SGHDT, CDR2 YYEEEE. V was trimmed by 4 bases and J by 4 bases, leaving 11 bases between them. There are 14 residues in the CDR3. Clones were sequenced by immunoSEQ multiplex PCR, and TCRdb holds only the in-frame ones, with some missing. The sample includes 75,000 to 95,000 clones, around 87% of them seen just once. The specimen was CD4+ or CD8+ T cells sorted from blood, collected in a trial of the OX40 agonist ivuxolimab. This TCR came from an adult with an advanced solid tumor such as melanoma, head and neck, liver or kidney cancer. This sequence joins TRBV5-6 and TRBJ1-4; D might be TRBD1 (5 bases). The CDR3 nucleotides are TGTGCCAGCAGCCCCGCGGGGGTTAATGAAAAACTGTTTTTT. As protein: CASSPAGVNEKLFF.